These 13 T cell receptor beta chains were sequenced from one sample in a study of identical twins. TCRdb reanalysed the 5' RACE reads using MiXCR and keeps one entry per CDR3 protein. The sample gives about 470,000 distinct CDR3 sequences, roughly 26% of which show up once; roughly 2.8% is in the top ten. These same records also appear under a second study, on T cells expressing NK-cell markers.

The specimen sequenced was CD4+ T cells sorted from blood. The receptors come from a woman aged 18-30 years in good health.

The chain is built from TRBV5-6 and TRBJ2-1; D possibly corresponds to TRBD2 (5 bases). Looked up from germline, CDR1 is SGHDT and CDR2 is YYEEEE. Trimming cost V 1 base and J 9 bases, with 11 bases left between them. The CDR3 has 13 amino acids. The CDR3 is CASSLRGSREQFF. CDR3 nucleotides: TGTGCCAGCAGCTTGAGAGGGTCACGTGAGCAGTTCTTC. The full variable domain, with the rest looked up from reference TRBV5-6 and TRBJ2-1, is DAGVTQSPTHLIKTRGQQVTLRCSPKSGHDTVSWYQQALGQGPQFIFQYYEEEERQRGNFPDRFSGHQFPNYSSELNVNALLLGDSALYLCASSLRGSREQFFGPGTRLTVL.

This clonotype occurred a few times. The rearrangement joins TRBV29-1 to TRBJ2-7; possible D gene TRBD1, 6 bases. V lost 6 bases to trimming and J lost 5 bases, with 11 bases between them. CDR1 and CDR2 from the germline V gene are SQVTM and ANQGSEA. The CDR3 consists of 11 residues. CDR3 nucleotide sequence: TGCAGCGTGGGACAAGCGGACGAGCAGTACTTC. This encodes CSVGQADEQYF.

There are a few counts of this clonotype. V and J are TRBV7-6 and TRBJ2-7; a weak D match, TRBD1 (6 bases). The germline gives CDR1 SGHVS, CDR2 FNYEAQ. This CDR3 has 15 amino acids. Deletions cut 0 bases from V and 3 bases from J, with 12 bases between. CDR3 DNA: TGTGCCAGCAGCTTAGCTCTGGGGGCCAGCTACGAGCAGTACTTC. This sequence encodes CASSLALGASYEQYF.

This clonotype has only a few counts. The V and J genes are TRBV2 and TRBJ1-1, with D unclear. Germline CDR1 SNHLY, CDR2 FYNNEI. The CDR3 is 12 residues long. V was shortened by 4 bases and J by 4 bases, with 7 bases between the two germline ends. CDR3 protein: CASSGWVTEAFF. DNA of the CDR3: TGTGCCAGCAGTGGCTGGGTCACTGAAGCTTTCTTT.

This clonotype occurred a few times. The rearrangement links TRBV7-6 to TRBJ2-1, with D maybe TRBD2 (6 bases). This CDR3 spans 16 amino acids. Looked up from germline, CDR1 is SGHVS and CDR2 is FNYEAQ. Trimming took off 5 bases at V and 7 bases at J, with 21 bases between the two ends. For the CDR3, the DNA is TGTGCCAGCAGCGACCCAGGGACTTCCTACCCTAATGAGCAGTTCTTC. Translating it yields CASSDPGTSYPNEQFF. The variable domain in full, completed from reference TRBV7-6 and TRBJ2-1, reads GAGVSQSPRYKVTKRGQDVALRCDPISGHVSLYWYRQALGQGPEFLTYFNYEAQQDKSGLPNDRFSAERPEGSISTLTIQRTEQRDSAMYRCASSDPGTSYPNEQFFGPGTRLTVL.

This clonotype was detected only a few times. This chain connects TRBV3-1 to TRBJ1-2; maybe TRBD1 (5 bases). This CDR3 has 16 residues. Between the trimmed V and J ends, which lost 0 bases and 5 bases, there was a span of 16 bases. The germline CDR1 and CDR2 sequences are LGHDT and YNNKEL (reference sequence). The CDR3: CASSQDRGRGLYGYTF. DNA for the CDR3: TGTGCCAGCAGCCAAGATCGAGGGAGGGGACTATATGGCTACACCTTC.

The CDR3, as DNA: TGCGCCAGCAGCGTTACAGGGGCTCTAGGCTACACCTTC. The encoded protein is CASSVTGALGYTF. V and J are TRBV5-1 and TRBJ1-2, with 7 bases lining up with TRBD1. After removal of 4 bases from V and 8 bases from J, the junction contained 8 bases not matched to a gene. CDR3 size: 13 residues. Germline V lookup: CDR1 SGHRS, CDR2 YFSETQ.

This clonotype was counted between two and nine times. The V gene is TRBV20-1, the J gene TRBJ1-2; weak D call: TRBD1 (6 bases). The CDR3 sequence is 13 residues long. The V end lost 5 bases, the J end lost 4 bases, and 14 bases lay between the germline ends. Germline V lookup: CDR1 DFQATT, CDR2 SNEGSKA (reference sequence). This CDR3 reads CSAAETGFYGYTF. The DNA for the CDR3 is TGCAGTGCTGCAGAGACAGGCTTCTATGGCTACACCTTC.

The gene calls are TRBV2 and TRBJ2-2; D is undetermined. This CDR3 has 13 amino acids. Germline V gene sequence: CDR1 SNHLY, CDR2 FYNNEI. V was shortened by 7 bases and J by 1 base, with 7 bases between the two germline ends. CDR3 DNA: TGTGCCAGCATGGCAGAGAACACCGGGGAGCTGTTTTTT. Protein sequence: CASMAENTGELFF.

The chain links TRBV6-1 to TRBJ2-7, with D possibly being TRBD1 (5 bases). The CDR3 runs 15 residues. The V gene lost 7 bases and the J gene lost 0 bases, with 16 bases spanning the gap. The germline CDR1 and CDR2 sequences are MNHNS and SASEGT. CDR3 bases: TGTGCCAGCAAGGGGCAGCGATTGAGCTCCTACGAGCAGTACTTC. It yields the protein CASKGQRLSSYEQYF.

The V and J genes are TRBV20-1 and TRBJ1-2; D gene uncertain. Trimming cost V 3 bases and J 2 bases, with 10 bases left between them. The CDR3 totals 13 residues. CDR1 DFQATT and CDR2 SNEGSKA come from the germline V gene (reference sequence). The CDR3 here is CSARESLNYGYTF. CDR3 coding DNA: TGCAGTGCTAGGGAATCTTTAAACTATGGCTACACCTTC.

Only a few counts were recorded for this clonotype. The V call is TRBV7-2, the J call TRBJ2-2; TRBD2 might be the D (5 bases). V was trimmed by 4 bases and J by 7 bases, leaving 7 bases between them. CDR1 and CDR2 (germline): SGHTA, FQGNSA. The CDR3 has 12 amino acids. The CDR3 nucleotides are TGTGCCAGCAGCTCGGAGGTCGGGGAGCTGTTTTTT. It specifies CASSSEVGELFF.

This clonotype has a handful of counts. The chain carries TRBV5-1 and TRBJ2-3; no clear D. Trimming cost V 6 bases and J 1 base, with 15 bases left between them. This CDR3 has 15 amino acids. Germline V lookup: CDR1 SGHRS, CDR2 YFSETQ. The CDR3 is CASNYLATGTDTQYF. CDR3 bases: TGCGCCAGCAATTATTTGGCGACTGGCACAGATACGCAGTATTTT.